This T cell receptor (beta chain) emerged from a study of blood T cell repertoires in COVID-19 (dated by TCRdb to 2018 to 2021). Looking at the study overall: Samples covering the acute and convalescent phases of COVID-19 were provided by collaborators in the United States, Italy and Spain. Samples came from the ongoing ImmuneRACE study (first 160 participants) plus 1,254 subjects from 6 global collaborators. A freely available public database, intended as a resource for researchers studying the immune response to SARS-CoV-2, is where the repertoires were released. The sample metadata nearly always contained a de-identified subject ID, COVID-19 status, age in years and sex. The material from the prospective study consisted of cDNA or gDNA derived from T cells, B-cell-depleted T cells, or PBMCs. The dataset comprised deeply sampled blood TCRbeta repertoires from subjects exposed to, actively infected with, or recovered from COVID-19. HLA class I and class II types, where available, came from metadata supplied by the sample provider rather than from assay-based typing.

TCRbeta CDR3 regions were amplified from genomic DNA by means of the immunoSEQ Assay, a bias-controlled multiplex PCR. The authors processed their data as follows. The number of nucleated cells in each sample was estimated by amplification of reference gene primers within the assay. To quantify the absolute abundance of each unique TCRbeta CDR3 rearrangement, sequence reads were collapsed and filtered. For each sample, productive Simpson clonality was calculated by taking the square root of Simpson's diversity index across productive rearrangements. This is the immuneACCESS table as TCRdb keeps it, with only in-frame sequences that have V and J called. A part of the clones is gone; compared with another copy, unresolved V genes explain less than half, and the rest is unexplained. Clonal size and the V and J genes are those of that table, whereas D and trimming came from the DNA. In all, the sample holds a few hundred thousand clones, and around nine tenths of those were seen once. Approximately 6.2% of the sample rests with the top ten.

Worth noting for this clone: The target of this receptor is not known. Base qualities were left out, and no much larger clone turns up one base away.

Another Seattle source contributed samples from volunteer blood donors who had recovered from COVID-19. Collaborating institutions collected whole blood in K2EDTA tubes following their own protocols. For TCRbeta analysis, collaborators shipped samples as frozen whole blood, isolated PBMCs, or DNA extracted from either of those sample types. General conclusions and limits of the study: How much clinical and demographic metadata was included differed by source and by participant, and the metadata was provided uncurated.

The germline V end is reduced by 6 bases and the J end by 6 bases; junction bases left unmatched: 4. The cysteine opens and the phenylalanine closes a CDR3 of 13 amino acids. This entry keeps only the CDR3 DNA: 39 bases, framed from base 1. Taken from the germline V gene, the CDR1 and CDR2 loops are MNHEY and SVGEGT. The sample comprised peripheral blood. Rearrangement joined TRBV6-2 or TRBV6-3 to TRBJ2-2; TRBD1 aligns with 7 central bases. The origin of this receptor is a man aged 55 to 70 who had recovered from COVID-19. The DNA reads as follows: TGTGCCAGCAGACCTGGGACAGCCGGGGAGCTGTTTTTT. It is translated as CASRPGTAGELFF.